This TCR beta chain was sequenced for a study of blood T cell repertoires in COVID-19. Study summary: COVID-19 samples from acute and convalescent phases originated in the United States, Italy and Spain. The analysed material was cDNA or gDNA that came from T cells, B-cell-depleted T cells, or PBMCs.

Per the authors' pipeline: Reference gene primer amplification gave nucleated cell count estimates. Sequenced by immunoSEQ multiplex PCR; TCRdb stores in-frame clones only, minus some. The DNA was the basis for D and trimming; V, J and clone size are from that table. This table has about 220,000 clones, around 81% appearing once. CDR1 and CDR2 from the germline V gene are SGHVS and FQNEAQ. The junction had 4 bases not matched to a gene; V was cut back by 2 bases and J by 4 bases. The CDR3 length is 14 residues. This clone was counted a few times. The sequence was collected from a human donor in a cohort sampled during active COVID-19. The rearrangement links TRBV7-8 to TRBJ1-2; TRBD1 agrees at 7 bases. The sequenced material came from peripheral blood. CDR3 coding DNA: TGTGCCAGCAGCTTATCGGACAGGAGCTATGGCTACACCTTC. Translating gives CASSLSDRSYGYTF.